Presented here are 17 T cell receptor beta chains from one specimen sequenced in a study of blood T cell repertoires in COVID-19. Profiled with immunoSEQ multiplex PCR; TCRdb holds only in-frame clones, not every one. The sample includes 200,000 to 250,000 clones, roughly 86% of them seen just once. The sequenced material came from peripheral blood. The receptors derive from a woman in her 50s with COVID-19, enrolled during active disease.

The chain combines TRBV5-6 with TRBJ1-3, with D perhaps matching TRBD1 (5 bases). V lost 1 base, J lost 4 bases, and 12 bases lay in between. Germline V CDR1 and CDR2: SGHDT, YYEEEE. The CDR3 runs to 15 residues. The CDR3 sequence is CASSLSGGAGNTIYF. The CDR3 DNA reads as TGTGCCAGCAGCTTGTCCGGAGGGGCCGGAAACACCATATATTTT.

In this sample, this clone turned up once. V usage is TRBV18 and J usage is TRBJ2-4, with a tentative D call TRBD2 (6 bases). Germline assignment: CDR1 KGHSH and CDR2 LQKENI. V was cut by 6 bases and J by 6 bases, with 15 bases left in between. CDR3 length: 14 amino acids. The DNA for the CDR3 is TGTGCCAGCTCCATGGCGGGGTCGAGAAACATTCAGTACTTC. Encoded protein: CASSMAGSRNIQYF.

This clone appeared a single time. V gene TRBV5-6 combines with J gene TRBJ2-3; 7 nucleotides line up with TRBD2. Germline V gene lookup returns CDR1 SGHDT and CDR2 YYEEEE. V lost 1 base and J lost 4; bases outside the gene matches: 3. The CDR3 runs to 14 residues. CDR3: CASSLLTSADTQYF. The CDR3 region has the DNA TGTGCCAGCAGCTTGTTAACTAGCGCAGATACGCAGTATTTT.

CDR3 in amino acids: CASSQDAGSFLNTGELFF. In DNA form, the CDR3 reads TGTGCCAGCAGCCAAGATGCAGGCTCTTTTTTGAACACCGGGGAGCTGTTTTTT. This chain joins TRBV3-1 (or the pseudogene TRBV3-2) and TRBJ2-2; the D is unclear. The germline CDR1 and CDR2 sequences are LGHDT and YNNKEL (reference sequence). The V gene lost 0 bases and the J gene lost 1 base, with 15 bases spanning the gap. The CDR3 totals 18 residues.

This chain connects TRBV19 to TRBJ1-5; 9 bases fit TRBD1. The germline CDR1 and CDR2 sequences are LNHDA and SQIVND (reference sequence). This CDR3 region has 17 residues. V shed 5 bases and J 6 bases; nucleotides not matched to a gene: 14. CDR3 loop: CASSDAFKGQGTQPQHF. CDR3 in DNA: TGTGCCAGTAGTGATGCTTTTAAGGGACAGGGTACTCAGCCCCAGCATTTT.

This rearrangement joins TRBV7-7 to TRBJ2-5, with TRBD1 identical over 7 bases. The CDR3 has 10 residues. Germline-derived CDR1 and CDR2 are SSHAT and FNYEAQ (reference sequence). V shed 11 bases, J shed 7 bases, and the junction held 4 bases outside the gene matches. The CDR3 spells CALDRRTQYF. The CDR3 bases are TGTGCCTTGGACAGGCGGACCCAGTACTTC.

V usage is TRBV7-9 and J usage is TRBJ1-1; 10 bases are a match to TRBD1. Germline values: CDR1 SEHNR, CDR2 FQNEAQ (reference sequence). This CDR3 is 15 amino acids long. The trim removed 1 base at V and 4 bases at J, leaving 3 bases unmatched. DNA of the CDR3: TGTGCCAGCAGCTTAGTGAGGACAGGGGGCACTGAAGCTTTCTTT. This sequence encodes CASSLVRTGGTEAFF.

The chain is built from TRBV11-2 and TRBJ1-2, with D perhaps TRBD1 (5 bases). Germline lookup yields CDR1 SGHAT and CDR2 FQNNGV. Trimming stripped 2 bases from V and 8 bases from J, with 9 bases between. The CDR3 totals 12 residues. The CDR3 DNA reads TGTGCCAGCAGCTTATCAGGGTTCGGCTACACCTTC. This translates into CASSLSGFGYTF. The full variable domain, its missing parts supplied by reference TRBV11-2 and TRBJ1-2, is EAGVAQSPRYKIIEKRQSVAFWCNPISGHATLYWYQQILGQGPKLLIQFQNNGVVDDSQLPKDRFSAERLKGVDSTLKIQPAKLEDSAVYLCASSLSGFGYTFGSGTRLTVV.

The J gene is TRBJ2-7, the V gene TRBV19; 7 nucleotides match TRBD1. The V segment lost 5 bases and the J segment 3 bases; nucleotides outside the gene matches: 4. CDR1 is LNHDA and CDR2 is SQIVND in the germline V gene (reference sequence). This CDR3 comprises 13 residues. DNA for the CDR3: TGTGCCAGTAGTCGGGACAGCCTCTACGAGCAGTACTTC. Residues: CASSRDSLYEQYF.

V gene TRBV28 combines with J gene TRBJ1-4; 7 bases match TRBD1. J lost 8 bases, V lost 4 bases, and 13 bases had no gene match. Per germline, CDR1 MDHEN and CDR2 SYDVKM. The CDR3 sequence is 16 residues long. For the CDR3, the DNA is TGTGCCAGCAGTTCCGTCGCAGGGGGAAGGGGCGAAAAACTGTTTTTT. It is translated as CASSSVAGGRGEKLFF.

The genes are TRBV19 and TRBJ2-7; D is ambiguous. Germline CDR1 reads LNHDA; CDR2 reads SQIVND (reference sequence). The V end was cut by 5 bases, the J end by 2 bases, with 19 bases between. This CDR3 contains 16 residues. DNA of the CDR3: TGTGCCAGTAGTTTGACGGCGCAGGTCTTTACCTACGAGCAGTACTTC. It specifies CASSLTAQVFTYEQYF.

Only one count was recorded for this clone. The V gene is TRBV30, the J gene TRBJ2-2; a weak D match, TRBD2 (7 bases). The germline V and J ends were trimmed by 4 bases and 7 bases, with 13 bases remaining between them. CDR1 is GTSNPN and CDR2 is SVGIG in the germline V gene (reference sequence). This CDR3 is built from 13 residues. The CDR3: CAWNAGAGGELFF. In DNA form, the CDR3 reads TGTGCCTGGAACGCGGGGGCAGGCGGGGAGCTGTTTTTT.

This clone was detected only once. The CDR3 DNA reads TGTGCCAGCAGCTTAGAGCGGGGCTCCTACGAGCAGTACGTC. This gives the protein CASSLERGSYEQYV. The chain combines TRBV11-2 with TRBJ2-7, with a weak D call TRBD2 (6 bases). The V gene's germline CDR1 is SGHAT and CDR2 FQNNGV. This CDR3 has 14 amino acids. The germline V and J ends were trimmed by 0 bases and 0 bases, with 6 bases remaining between them.

The chain carries TRBV30 and TRBJ2-5; 11 bases agree with TRBD1. Germline CDR1 GTSNPN, CDR2 SVGIG (reference sequence). Germline trimming cut 5 bases from V and 5 bases from J; bases unmatched to any gene: 10. The CDR3 loop spans 15 amino acids. The CDR3 is CAWGTGTGGLETQYF. CDR3 sequence (DNA): TGTGCCTGGGGTACCGGGACAGGGGGTTTGGAGACCCAGTACTTC.

This clone has only one observation. The V call is TRBV18, the J call TRBJ2-7; possibly TRBD2 for D (5 bases). CDR1 KGHSH and CDR2 LQKENI come from the germline V gene. CDR3 length equals 13 residues. Trimming removed 6 bases from V and 7 bases from J, with 16 bases in between. CDR3 residues: CASSLTGSGEQYF. The CDR3 nucleotides are TGTGCCAGCTCCCTAACGGGGTCCGGGGAGCAGTACTTC. The whole variable domain, filled in from reference TRBV18 and TRBJ2-7, reads NAGVMQNPRHLVRRRGQEARLRCSPMKGHSHVYWYRQLPEEGLKFMVYLQKENIIDESGMPKERFSAEFPKEGPSILRIQQVVRGDSAAYFCASSLTGSGEQYFGPGTRLTVT.

The J gene is TRBJ2-3, the V gene TRBV5-1; 8 nucleotides agree with TRBD2. The CDR3 contains 15 residues. V was pared by 2 bases and J by 0 bases, with 2 bases of the junction left unmatched. From germline, CDR1 is SGHRS and CDR2 YFSETQ. CDR3 sequence (DNA): TGCGCCAGCAGCTTTAGCGGGGCGAGCACAGATACGCAGTATTTT. Encoded protein: CASSFSGASTDTQYF.

This clone was detected once. CDR3 in DNA: TGTGCCAGCAGCTCCCCTTGGGGGGGCGGGGGCCCTGATAATGAGCAGTTCTTC. Encoded protein: CASSSPWGGGGPDNEQFF. The chain couples TRBV7-9 to TRBJ2-1; maybe TRBD2 (7 bases). The CDR3 sequence is 18 residues long. In germline, CDR1 is SEHNR, CDR2 FQNEAQ (reference sequence). V dropped 4 bases and J dropped 7 bases, with 26 bases sitting between them.